This T cell receptor beta chain was identified during a study of CD4 T cells in relation to SARS-CoV-2 and coronaviruses. Assay: immunoSEQ multiplex PCR; the TCRdb copy retains only in-frame clones and omits some. This table has approximately 25,000 clones, 73% appearing once. CD4+ T cells from unexposed donors were obtained before the COVID-19 pandemic (2011-2018). The cells were cultured for about ten days before CD4+ T cells were isolated. Regarding this clone: The target antigen is unknown.

V dropped 4 bases and J dropped 7 bases, with 14 bases sitting between them. The length of the CDR3 is 14 residues. Germline CDR1 reads SNHLY; CDR2 reads FYNNEI. The rearrangement joins TRBV2 to TRBJ1-5; weak D call: TRBD1 (6 bases). The source material was CD4+ T cells from PBMCs, cultured in vitro. The sequence came from a human donor in good health. The CDR3: CASSGEPGVQPQHF. The CDR3 DNA is TGTGCCAGCAGTGGAGAACCAGGGGTGCAGCCCCAGCATTTT.